The clone carrying this T cell receptor (beta chain) came up a few times. Methods used by the authors: Estimated nucleated cell counts came from reference gene primer amplification. Assay: immunoSEQ multiplex PCR; the TCRdb copy retains only in-frame clones and omits some. V, J and clone size were drawn from that table, and D and trimming were deduced from the DNA. The data contain fewer than 45,000 clones, over 75% of them seen just once; the ten biggest clones take up 11% to 15%. The data originate from a study of blood T cell repertoires in COVID-19. For the study at large: Samples taken during acute and convalescent COVID-19 were collected in the United States, Italy and Spain. Sample material is recorded as cDNA or gDNA derived from T cells, B-cell-depleted T cells, or PBMCs.

Trimming removed 7 bases at V and 5 bases at J, with 12 bases between. CDR1 SNHLY and CDR2 FYNNEI come from the germline V gene. The CDR3 contains 14 residues. The receptor was derived from a human donor in a cohort sampled during active COVID-19. V gene TRBV2 combines with J gene TRBJ1-6; D uncertain. Sample: peripheral blood. The CDR3 protein is CASKGRVDNSPLHF. Here the CDR3 DNA reads TGTGCCAGCAAAGGGAGGGTGGATAATTCACCCCTCCACTTT. Using reference TRBV2 and TRBJ1-6 for the parts outside the CDR3, the full variable domain is EPEVTQTPSHQVTQMGQEVILRCVPISNHLYFYWYRQILGQKVEFLVSFYNNEISEKSEIFDDQFSVERPDGSNFTLKIRSTKLEDSAMYFCASKGRVDNSPLHFGNGTRLTVT.